The entry below describes one T cell receptor (beta chain). The data belong to a study of blood T cells in healthy people across ages. PCR was performed a second time for roughly 7 to 11 cycles using a sample-barcoded 5' primer and a J-beta primer mix. TCRdb processed the 5' RACE reads anew with MiXCR; each CDR3 protein has one entry. The sample holds 1.5 million to 2 million distinct CDR3 sequences; approximately 40% are singletons and the top ten take roughly 23%. The CDR3 extends over 15 amino acids. Trimming stripped 6 bases from V and 1 base from J, with 18 bases between. CDR1 is DFQATT and CDR2 is SNEGSKA in the germline V gene (reference sequence).

The source is a human donor in good health. The sequenced sample was blood. The chain uses TRBV20-1 and TRBJ1-2; no definite D call. The CDR3 bases are TGCAGTGCAGGAGGTCCAAAAGAGTTTAACTATGGCTACACCTTC. Translation: CSAGGPKEFNYGYTF.